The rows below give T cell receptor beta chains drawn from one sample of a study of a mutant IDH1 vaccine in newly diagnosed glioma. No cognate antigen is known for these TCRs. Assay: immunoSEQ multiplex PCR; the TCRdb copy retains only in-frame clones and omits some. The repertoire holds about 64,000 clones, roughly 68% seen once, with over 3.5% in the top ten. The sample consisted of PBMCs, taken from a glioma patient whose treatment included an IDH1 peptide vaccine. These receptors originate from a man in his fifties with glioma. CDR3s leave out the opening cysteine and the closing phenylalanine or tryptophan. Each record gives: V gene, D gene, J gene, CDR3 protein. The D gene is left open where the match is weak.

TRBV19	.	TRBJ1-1	ASSISGNTEAF
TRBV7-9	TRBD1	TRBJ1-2	ASSRGQGGYT
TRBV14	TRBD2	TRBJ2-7	ASSLGGFPRKQY
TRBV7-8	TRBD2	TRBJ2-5	ASSAGRKGLTRQETQY
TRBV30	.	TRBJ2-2	AWSARVDTGELF
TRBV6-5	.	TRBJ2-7	ASSNSLVDEQY
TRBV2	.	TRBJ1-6	ASSGAGLRALH
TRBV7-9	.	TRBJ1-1	ASSPAQDRTEAF
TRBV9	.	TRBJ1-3	ASSVGSRATYSGNTIY
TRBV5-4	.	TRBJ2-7	ASSTSSGGYEQY
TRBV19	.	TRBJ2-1	ASSGAGSNVALYNEQF
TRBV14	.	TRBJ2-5	ASSQETQY
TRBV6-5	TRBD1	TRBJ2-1	ASKGGTGDYNEQF
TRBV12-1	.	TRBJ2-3	ASSFGQGGDTQY
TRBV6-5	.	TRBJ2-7	ASTSPGLSSYEQY
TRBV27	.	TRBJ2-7	ASSSIDSYEQY
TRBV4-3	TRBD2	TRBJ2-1	ASSQDPGTSGHNEQF
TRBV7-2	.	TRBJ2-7	ASSSWNRYYEQY
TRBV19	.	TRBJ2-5	ASSISGQGETQY
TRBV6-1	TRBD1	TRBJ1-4	ASSEDFRGISVGNEKLF
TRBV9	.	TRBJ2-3	ASSVEPHHGTDTQY
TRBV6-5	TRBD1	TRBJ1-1	ASNRDRGLPEAF
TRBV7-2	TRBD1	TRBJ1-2	ASSHPQTGMGGYT
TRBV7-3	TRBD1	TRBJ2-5	ASSLRGTGRETQY
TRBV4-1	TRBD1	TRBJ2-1	ASSHNRDRERNEQF
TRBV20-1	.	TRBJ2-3	SARRADTQY
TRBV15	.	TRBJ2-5	ATRGQETQY
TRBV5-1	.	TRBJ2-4	ASSLEGGEWDIQY
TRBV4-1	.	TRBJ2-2	ASSWASGELF
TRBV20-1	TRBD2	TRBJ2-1	SAGGGYEQF
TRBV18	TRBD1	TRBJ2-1	ASSYAGTAYNEQF
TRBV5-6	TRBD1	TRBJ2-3	ASSTGQGGTDTQY
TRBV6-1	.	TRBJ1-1	ASSERTEAF
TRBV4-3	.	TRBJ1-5	ASSQDMSSNQPQH
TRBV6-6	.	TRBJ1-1	ASSYSRGMGTEAF
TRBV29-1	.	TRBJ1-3	SVEGNGNTIY
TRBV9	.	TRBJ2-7	ASSGSGPYEQY
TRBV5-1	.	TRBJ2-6	ASSPSQPGANVLT
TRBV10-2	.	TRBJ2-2	ASSPTENTGELF